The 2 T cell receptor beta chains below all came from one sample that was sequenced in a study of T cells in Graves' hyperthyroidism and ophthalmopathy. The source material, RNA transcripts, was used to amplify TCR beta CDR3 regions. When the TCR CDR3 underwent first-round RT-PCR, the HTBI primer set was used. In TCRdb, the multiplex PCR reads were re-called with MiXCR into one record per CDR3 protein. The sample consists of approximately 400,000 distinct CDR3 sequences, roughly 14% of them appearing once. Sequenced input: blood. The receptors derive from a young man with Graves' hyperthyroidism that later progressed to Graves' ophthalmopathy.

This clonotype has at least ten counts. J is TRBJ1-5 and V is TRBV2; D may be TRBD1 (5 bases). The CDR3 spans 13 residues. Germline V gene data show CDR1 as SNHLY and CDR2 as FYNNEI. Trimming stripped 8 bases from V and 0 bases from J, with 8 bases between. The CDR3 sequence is CASSTVSNQPQHF. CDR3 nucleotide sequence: TGTGCCAGCTCGACAGTTAGCAATCAGCCCCAGCATTTT.

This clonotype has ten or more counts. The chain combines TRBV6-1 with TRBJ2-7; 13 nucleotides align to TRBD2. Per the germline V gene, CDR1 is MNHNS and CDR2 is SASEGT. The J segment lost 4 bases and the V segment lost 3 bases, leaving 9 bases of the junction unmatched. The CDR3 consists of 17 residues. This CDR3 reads CASSDRTSGGSAYEQYF. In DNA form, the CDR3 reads TGTGCCAGCAGTGATAGGACTAGCGGGGGTTCCGCGTACGAGCAGTACTTC.